This note documents a single T cell receptor (beta chain) sequence. No antigen is known for it. The CDR3 length is 13 residues. Trimming took off 0 bases at V and 6 bases at J, with 8 bases between the two ends. Germline loops: CDR1 SGHTA, CDR2 FQGTGA. This sample stems from a study of CD8+CD57+ T cells in acquired aplastic anemia. Across the study: Mean yield of DNA from sorted CD4+ and CD8+ cells was around 3 ug. Overall study results and limits: Patients and controls shared under 30 CD8+ CDR3 sequences, highly expressed in patients.

Those patients picked for sequencing had displayed CD8+CD57+ cell expansion on flow cytometry. Every patient presented with severe acquired aplastic anemia. Genomic DNA acted as the template from which TCR beta VDJ combination and CDR3 sequence profiling were carried out. MiXCR, run by TCRdb on the reads, gives a single entry per CDR3 protein. Found here are around 250,000 distinct CDR3 sequences, around 82% of them singletons; the top ten hold roughly 42%. This sequence joins TRBV7-3 and TRBJ1-1; D call uncertain. The clonotype originates from a human donor with aplastic anemia. Sequencing used sorted CD4+, CD8+, or CD8+CD57+ T cells (not recorded which) from PBMCs. CDR3 bases: TGTGCCAGCAGCTTAACGATGACGGCTGAAGCTTTCTTT. Its protein product is CASSLTMTAEAFF. The whole variable domain, remainder taken from reference TRBV7-3 and TRBJ1-1, is GAGVSQTPSNKVTEKGKYVELRCDPISGHTALYWYRQSLGQGPEFLIYFQGTGAADDSGLPNDRFFAVRPEGSVSTLKIQRTERGDSAVYLCASSLTMTAEAFFGQGTRLTVV.